A single sample gave rise to the 16 T cell receptor beta chains below, sequenced in a study of cytotoxic CD8 clonotypes in ibrutinib-treated CLL. Here immunoSEQ multiplex PCR was the method, and the copy in TCRdb shows in-frame clones only, minus some. The sample lists 110,000 to 150,000 clones, roughly 83% occurring once. This specimen consisted of PBMCs, obtained after 12 months of ibrutinib treatment. These receptors were obtained from a human donor with chronic lymphocytic leukemia.

J is TRBJ2-7 and V is TRBV25-1, with 7 bases lining up with TRBD1. The germline gives CDR1 MGHDK, CDR2 SYGVNS. This CDR3 is built from 14 residues. Losses at the gene ends were 4 bases for V and 5 bases for J; bases not matched to a gene: 8. This CDR3 is CASSGRGQVHEQYF. The CDR3, as DNA: TGTGCCAGCAGTGGACGAGGACAGGTCCACGAGCAGTACTTC.

The chain employs TRBV28 and TRBJ1-3; tentative D call: TRBD1 (5 bases). This CDR3 region has 14 residues. CDR1 and CDR2 from the germline V gene are MDHEN and SYDVKM. With 7 bases removed from V and 2 bases from J, the gap between germline ends came to 12 bases. The CDR3 DNA reads as TGTGCCAGCACCCTGGGGGGGACTGGAAACACCATATATTTT. Translated: CASTLGGTGNTIYF.

The V call is TRBV5-4, the J call TRBJ2-3, with 10 nucleotides matching TRBD2. V gave up 0 bases and J gave up 0 bases; unmatched junction bases: 13. Germline loops: CDR1 SGHNT, CDR2 YYREEE (reference sequence). There are 20 residues in the CDR3. CDR3 sequence reads: CASSLVPSGSRVTSTDTQYF. The CDR3 region has the DNA TGTGCCAGCAGCTTGGTCCCTAGCGGGAGTAGGGTAACTAGCACAGATACGCAGTATTTT.

This clone was recorded only once. The V and J genes are TRBV15 and TRBJ2-7; the D gene is possibly TRBD2 (6 bases). With 6 bases removed from V and 7 bases from J, the gap between germline ends came to 16 bases. The CDR3 covers 13 residues. Per germline, CDR1 LNHNV and CDR2 YYDKDF (reference sequence). The CDR3, as DNA: TGTGCCACCAGTAGCGGAGCTGCTAGTGAGCAGTACTTC. Residues: CATSSGAASEQYF. The full variable domain, with the rest looked up from reference TRBV15 and TRBJ2-7, is DAMVIQNPRYQVTQFGKPVTLSCSQTLNHNVMYWYQQKSSQAPKLLFHYYDKDFNNEADTPDNFQSRRPNTSFCFLDIRSPGLGDTAMYLCATSSGAASEQYFGPGTRLTVT.

The chain links TRBV9 to TRBJ2-7; 7 nucleotides match TRBD2. Germline CDR1 reads SGDLS; CDR2 reads YYNGEE. The CDR3 extends over 16 amino acids. J gave up 4 bases and V 3 bases, and 13 bases lay outside the gene matches. Here the CDR3 reads CASSAGAGPGGYEQYF. The CDR3 DNA follows: TGTGCCAGCAGCGCCGGAGCGGGACCCGGGGGTTACGAGCAGTACTTC.

This clone was seen a few times. The chain recombines TRBV5-4 with TRBJ2-2; 15 nucleotides agree with TRBD2. This CDR3 is built from 17 residues. V lost 4 bases, J lost 3 bases, and 4 bases stayed unmatched. The germline V gene has CDR1 SGHNT and CDR2 YYREEE (reference sequence). CDR3 protein: CASSGLAGGLDTGELFF. The CDR3 DNA is TGTGCCAGCAGCGGACTAGCGGGAGGGCTAGACACCGGGGAGCTGTTTTTT.

The V and J genes are TRBV5-1 and TRBJ2-1; 11 bases map to TRBD2. The germline gives CDR1 SGHRS, CDR2 YFSETQ. After removal of 4 bases from V and 6 bases from J, the junction contained 12 bases not matched to a gene. This CDR3 comprises 17 residues. The CDR3 region is CASSAHTLAGGANEQFF. Here the CDR3 DNA reads TGCGCCAGCAGCGCCCATACCCTAGCGGGAGGAGCCAATGAGCAGTTCTTC.

The chain employs TRBV9 and TRBJ2-5; perhaps TRBD1 as D (5 bases). Germline assignment: CDR1 SGDLS and CDR2 YYNGEE. The CDR3 totals 15 residues. V gave up 0 bases and J gave up 4 bases, with 13 bases separating them. In DNA, the CDR3 is TGTGCCAGCAGCGTAGATTCAGGGATGGGAGAGACCCAGTACTTC. It encodes CASSVDSGMGETQYF.

In the case of this clone: This could be a read error, since a much larger clone is one nucleotide away. Other DNA sequences in this sample translate to the same CDR3. The chain links TRBV6-5 to TRBJ2-1; D call uncertain. The V end was cut by 1 base, the J end by 0 bases, with 7 bases between. This CDR3 has 15 amino acids. Germline CDR1 reads MNHEY; CDR2 reads SVGAGI. CDR3 region: CASSYLAFSYNEQFF. CDR3 in DNA: TGTGCCAGCAGTTACTTGGCGTTCTCCTACAATGAGCAGTTCTTC.

The chain couples TRBV7-2 to TRBJ1-5, with D uncertain. V lost 5 bases to trimming and J lost 1 base, with 12 bases between them. Germline lookup yields CDR1 SGHTA and CDR2 FQGNSA. The CDR3 loop spans 15 amino acids. The CDR3 protein is CASSQSGRSNQPQHF. The CDR3 DNA reads TGTGCCAGCAGCCAAAGTGGCAGGAGCAATCAGCCCCAGCATTTT.

V usage is TRBV30 and J usage is TRBJ2-7; D is possibly TRBD2 (6 bases). V shed 4 bases and J shed 3 bases, with 13 bases lying between them. Germline CDR1 reads GTSNPN; CDR2 reads SVGIG (reference sequence). The CDR3 has 13 amino acids. CDR3 sequence (DNA): TGTGCCTGGACGGGGGACGGAAACTACGAGCAGTACTTC. Translating it yields CAWTGDGNYEQYF.

This sequence joins TRBV20-1 and TRBJ1-2, with TRBD1 as a possible D gene (6 bases). CDR1 and CDR2 (germline): DFQATT, SNEGSKA (reference sequence). V lost 5 bases, J lost 8 bases, and 12 bases lay in between. The CDR3 sequence is 11 residues long. As DNA, the CDR3 is TGCAGTGCTCAGGGGCCGGGCGGCTACACCTTC. Amino acids: CSAQGPGGYTF.

The rearrangement uses TRBV19 and TRBJ1-5, with D possibly matching TRBD1 (5 bases). The CDR3 is 17 amino acids. Per germline, CDR1 LNHDA and CDR2 SQIVND (reference sequence). V was trimmed by 3 bases and J by 0 bases, leaving 15 bases between them. The CDR3: CASSIGWWGNSNQPQHF. In nucleotides, the CDR3 is TGTGCCAGTAGTATTGGGTGGTGGGGCAATAGCAATCAGCCCCAGCATTTT.

The chain employs TRBV5-6 and TRBJ2-1, with 9 bases identical to TRBD2. The CDR3 runs 15 residues. Per germline, CDR1 SGHDT and CDR2 YYEEEE. Trimming at V came to 1 base and at J to 7 bases, leaving 6 bases not matched to a gene. Here the CDR3 DNA reads TGTGCCAGCAGCTTGTGGGCGGGAGGGCCTAATGAGCAGTTCTTC. Translation gives CASSLWAGGPNEQFF. Full variable domain (missing parts from reference TRBV5-6 and TRBJ2-1): DAGVTQSPTHLIKTRGQQVTLRCSPKSGHDTVSWYQQALGQGPQFIFQYYEEEERQRGNFPDRFSGHQFPNYSSELNVNALLLGDSALYLCASSLWAGGPNEQFFGPGTRLTVL.

This chain links TRBV7-2 with TRBJ1-1; D is uncertain. The V and J ends lost 0 bases and 4 bases respectively, with 6 bases between them. The CDR3 has 13 residues. The V gene's germline CDR1 is SGHTA and CDR2 FQGNSA. The CDR3 region is CASSLAGFTEAFF. As DNA, the CDR3 is TGTGCCAGCAGCTTAGCAGGGTTCACTGAAGCTTTCTTT. Using reference TRBV7-2 and TRBJ1-1 for the parts outside the CDR3, the full variable domain is GAGVSQSPSNKVTEKGKDVELRCDPISGHTALYWYRQSLGQGLEFLIYFQGNSAPDKSGLPSDRFSAERTGGSVSTLTIQRTQQEDSAVYLCASSLAGFTEAFFGQGTRLTVV.

This chain joins TRBV7-9 and TRBJ1-2; the match to TRBD1 covers 7 bases. Germline CDR1 is SEHNR and CDR2 is FQNEAQ (reference sequence). Trimming removed 1 base from V and 5 bases from J; junction bases left unmatched: 4. This CDR3 has 14 amino acids. The CDR3 reads CASSLGDRLYGYTF. CDR3 DNA: TGTGCCAGCAGCTTAGGGGACAGACTTTATGGCTACACCTTC.